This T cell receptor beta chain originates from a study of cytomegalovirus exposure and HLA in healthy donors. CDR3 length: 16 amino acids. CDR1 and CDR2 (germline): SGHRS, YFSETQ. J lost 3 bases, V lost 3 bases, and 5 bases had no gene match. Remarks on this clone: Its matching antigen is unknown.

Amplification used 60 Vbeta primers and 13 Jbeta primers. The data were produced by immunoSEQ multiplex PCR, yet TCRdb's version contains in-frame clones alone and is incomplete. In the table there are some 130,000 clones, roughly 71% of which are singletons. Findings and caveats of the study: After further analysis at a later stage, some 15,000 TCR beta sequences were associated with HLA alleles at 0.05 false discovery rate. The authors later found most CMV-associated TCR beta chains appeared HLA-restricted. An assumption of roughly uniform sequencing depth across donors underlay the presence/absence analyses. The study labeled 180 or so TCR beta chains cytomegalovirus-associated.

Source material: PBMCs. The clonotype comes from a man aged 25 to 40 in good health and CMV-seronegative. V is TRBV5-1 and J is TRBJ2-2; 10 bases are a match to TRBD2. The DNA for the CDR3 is TGCGCCAGCAGCTCGTTAGCGGGAGGTGACACCGGGGAGCTGTTTTTT. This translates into CASSSLAGGDTGELFF. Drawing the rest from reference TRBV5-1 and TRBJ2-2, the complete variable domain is KAGVTQTPRYLIKTRGQQVTLSCSPISGHRSVSWYQQTPGQGLQFLFEYFSETQRNKGNFPGRFSGRQFSNSRSEMNVSTLELGDSALYLCASSSLAGGDTGELFFGEGSRLTVL.